These 32 T cell receptor beta chains were sequenced from one sample in a study of T cell changes during pregnancy in multiple sclerosis. Profiling relied on immunoSEQ multiplex PCR, and the TCRdb table lists in-frame clones only, not all of them. The table shows around 35,000 clones, with about nine tenths occurring only once. This specimen was CD8+ T cells from peripheral blood mononuclear cells, taken before pregnancy. The receptors come from a female donor with multiple sclerosis, enrolled in a pregnancy study.

The table lists this clone with a count of one. The CDR3 loop reads CASSRAGALGDTQYF. CDR3 DNA sequence: TGTGCCAGCAGCCGCGCCGGAGCGTTGGGAGATACGCAGTATTTT. V gene TRBV7-2 combines with J gene TRBJ2-3, with no clear D. The germline gives CDR1 SGHTA, CDR2 FQGNSA. The CDR3 sequence is 15 residues long. V was trimmed by 5 bases and J by 5 bases, leaving 17 bases between them.

This clone was seen once. The genes are TRBV11-2 and TRBJ2-1; the match to TRBD2 covers 15 bases. V trimming: 5 bases; J trimming: 7 bases; junction bases outside the gene matches: 9. The length of the CDR3 is 17 residues. Looked up from germline, CDR1 is SGHAT and CDR2 is FQNNGV. The CDR3 bases are TGTGCCAGCAGCATTGCGACAGGGACTAGCGGGAGGAATGAGCAGTTCTTC. Its protein product is CASSIATGTSGRNEQFF.

The rearrangement uses TRBV11-1 and TRBJ2-1; 12 bases agree with TRBD2. Germline V gives CDR1 SGHAT, CDR2 FQDESV (reference sequence). The CDR3 has 17 amino acids. V lost 5 bases, J lost 7 bases, and 12 bases stayed unmatched. The CDR3 loop is CASSTWTSGEAWNEQFF. CDR3 in DNA: TGTGCCAGCAGCACTTGGACTAGCGGGGAGGCGTGGAATGAGCAGTTCTTC.

The V gene is TRBV6-1, the J gene TRBJ2-1; 13 bases are a match to TRBD2. The germline CDR1 and CDR2 sequences are MNHNS and SASEGT. The junction had 1 base not matched to a gene; V was cut back by 4 bases and J by 1 base. The CDR3 length is 16 residues. The CDR3 nucleotides read TGTGCCAGCAGTGTGGGACTAGCGGGATCCTACAATGAGCAGTTCTTC. Protein: CASSVGLAGSYNEQFF.

The V gene is TRBV27, the J gene TRBJ2-3, with 8 bases lining up with TRBD2. The CDR3 has 13 amino acids. Germline V lookup: CDR1 MNHEY, CDR2 SMNVEV (reference sequence). The V and J ends lost 9 bases and 5 bases, in that order; junction bases with no gene match: 7. The CDR3 here is CASVGGAIDTQYF. The DNA for the CDR3 is TGTGCCAGTGTCGGGGGGGCTATAGATACGCAGTATTTT.

The chain joins TRBV9 to TRBJ2-5; TRBD1 agrees at 7 bases. Germline assignment: CDR1 SGDLS and CDR2 YYNGEE. The CDR3 covers 13 residues. V dropped 1 base and J dropped 4; count of bases not matched to a gene: 1. This chain's CDR3 is CASSVPGGETQYF. For the CDR3, the DNA is TGTGCCAGCAGCGTACCAGGGGGAGAGACCCAGTACTTC. Supplemented by reference TRBV9 and TRBJ2-5, the full variable domain reads DSGVTQTPKHLITATGQRVTLRCSPRSGDLSVYWYQQSLDQGLQFLIQYYNGEERAKGNILERFSAQQFPDLHSELNLSSLELGDSALYFCASSVPGGETQYFGPGTRLLVL.

The genes are TRBV14 and TRBJ1-6; D not resolved. V was shortened by 1 base and J by 0 bases, with 19 bases between the two germline ends. Germline-derived CDR1 and CDR2 are SGHDN and FVKESK. The CDR3 has 20 residues. The CDR3 spells CASSQASFGPSSSYNSPLHF. The CDR3 bases are TGTGCCAGCAGCCAAGCGAGCTTCGGCCCGTCTAGCTCCTATAATTCACCCCTCCACTTT.

This clone was observed a single time. The gene calls are TRBV14 and TRBJ2-2; 8 positions agree with TRBD2. This CDR3 contains 14 residues. The junction had 6 bases not matched to a gene; V was cut back by 7 bases and J by 5 bases. Looked up from germline, CDR1 is SGHDN and CDR2 is FVKESK. The CDR3 sequence is CASNHRGGTGELFF. CDR3 nucleotides: TGTGCCAGCAACCATCGGGGGGGGACCGGGGAGCTGTTTTTT.

In this sample, this clone turned up once. The chain employs TRBV10-3 and TRBJ1-6, with D tentatively TRBD1 (6 bases). Per germline, CDR1 ENHRY and CDR2 SYGVKD. V was shortened by 1 base and J by 5 bases, with 6 bases between the two germline ends. This CDR3 comprises 14 residues. The CDR3 sequence: CAISEWTDNSPLHF. In DNA, the CDR3 is TGTGCCATCAGTGAGTGGACAGATAATTCACCCCTCCACTTT.

The CDR3 sequence is CASSQNWVVGHQNYGYTF. CDR3 bases: TGCGCCAGCAGCCAAAACTGGGTAGTGGGACACCAAAACTATGGCTACACCTTC. This chain joins TRBV4-3 and TRBJ1-2; the D gene is possibly TRBD1 (6 bases). Germline V CDR1 and CDR2: LGHNA, YSLEER. V lost 2 bases, J lost 2 bases, and 21 bases lay in between. This CDR3 is built from 18 residues.

This rearrangement joins TRBV9 to TRBJ1-2, with D perhaps TRBD1 (6 bases). Germline V gene data show CDR1 as SGDLS and CDR2 as YYNGEE. The CDR3 totals 11 residues. Between the trimmed V and J ends, which lost 8 bases and 6 bases, there was a span of 11 bases. The CDR3 reads CASEGGHGYTF. The CDR3 DNA is TGTGCCAGTGAAGGGGGTCATGGCTACACCTTC.

J is TRBJ2-3 and V is TRBV4-3, with D unresolved. This CDR3 is built from 15 residues. Germline lookup yields CDR1 LGHNA and CDR2 YSLEER. V gave up 6 bases and J gave up 0 bases, with 13 bases separating them. The CDR3 reads CASRTGLISTDTQYF. As DNA, the CDR3 is TGCGCCAGCAGAACTGGGCTTATTAGCACAGATACGCAGTATTTT.

V is TRBV11-2 and J is TRBJ2-5, with TRBD2 matching over 8 bases. With V trimmed by 8 bases and J by 3 bases, 11 bases remained unmatched. The CDR3 extends over 15 amino acids. Germline assignment: CDR1 SGHAT and CDR2 FQNNGV. CDR3 amino acids: CASGPSLAGKETQYF. CDR3 in DNA: TGTGCCAGCGGCCCCTCCCTAGCGGGTAAAGAGACCCAGTACTTC.

The chain carries TRBV30 and TRBJ2-2, with 14 nucleotides matching TRBD2. The CDR3 loop spans 16 amino acids. The V gene's germline CDR1 is GTSNPN and CDR2 SVGIG (reference sequence). With 2 bases clipped from V and 7 bases from J, the junction kept 6 bases outside the gene matches. The CDR3 loop reads CAWSNGLAGGLGELFF. DNA of the CDR3: TGTGCCTGGAGTAATGGACTAGCGGGGGGACTCGGGGAGCTGTTTTTT.

V usage is TRBV6-5 and J usage is TRBJ2-2; maybe TRBD1 (5 bases). Deletions cut 6 bases from V and 1 base from J, with 12 bases between. From germline, CDR1 is MNHEY and CDR2 SVGAGI. This CDR3 has 15 amino acids. Written as DNA, the CDR3 is TGTGCCAGCAGGATAATCAGGGAGAACACCGGGGAGCTGTTTTTT. Protein: CASRIIRENTGELFF.

This chain connects TRBV7-9 to TRBJ1-2, with 7 positions matching TRBD1. Germline V lookup: CDR1 SEHNR, CDR2 FQNEAQ (reference sequence). V gave up 5 bases and J gave up 1 base; unmatched junction bases: 4. The CDR3 extends over 14 amino acids. CDR3 protein: CASSPRQGNYGYTF. DNA of the CDR3: TGTGCCAGCAGCCCTCGACAGGGTAACTATGGCTACACCTTC.

This clone was counted once. The chain recombines TRBV7-9 with TRBJ2-7; TRBD1 aligns across 7 bases. The trim removed 3 bases at V and 4 bases at J, leaving 6 bases unmatched. CDR1 and CDR2 (germline): SEHNR, FQNEAQ (reference sequence). The CDR3 has 14 amino acids. The CDR3 region has the DNA TGTGCCAGCAGCTTGACAGGGTACGGGTACGAGCAGTACTTC. It is translated as CASSLTGYGYEQYF.

The sample holds a few counts of this clone. The chain is built from TRBV9 and TRBJ1-5; D is uncertain. Germline V gene lookup returns CDR1 SGDLS and CDR2 YYNGEE. V was clipped by 0 bases and J by 1 base, with 8 bases between them. This CDR3 has 15 residues. The CDR3 here is CASSVGSWSNQPQHF. CDR3 nucleotides: TGTGCCAGCAGCGTAGGGAGTTGGAGCAATCAGCCCCAGCATTTT.

The CDR3 loop reads CASSYAGLGYEQYF. The CDR3 coding sequence is TGTGCCAGCAGTTACGCGGGCTTGGGGTACGAGCAGTACTTC. The chain carries TRBV6-5 and TRBJ2-7; possibly TRBD2 for D (5 bases). The germline V gene has CDR1 MNHEY and CDR2 SVGAGI. This CDR3 spans 14 amino acids. V was cut by 2 bases and J by 4 bases, with 12 bases left in between.

The chain joins TRBV6-5 to TRBJ2-7; no reliable D call. Germline CDR1 MNHEY, CDR2 SVGAGI. The ends were cut back, 0 bases at V and 3 bases at J, with 9 bases in the middle. This CDR3 is built from 14 residues. CDR3 sequence: CASSYSDRVYEQYF. The CDR3 nucleotides are TGTGCCAGCAGTTACTCGGATCGGGTCTACGAGCAGTACTTC.

The V call is TRBV19, the J call TRBJ1-3; TRBD1 agrees at 8 bases. The germline V gene has CDR1 LNHDA and CDR2 SQIVND (reference sequence). The CDR3 contains 15 residues. J was trimmed by 4 bases and V by 6 bases; bases with no gene match: 8. CDR3 sequence (DNA): TGTGCCAGTAGCACAGGGGCAGGGGGCGGAAACACCATATATTTT. This sequence encodes CASSTGAGGGNTIYF.

V is TRBV7-2 and J is TRBJ1-5, with 8 bases fitting TRBD1. Germline CDR1 is SGHTA and CDR2 is FQGNSA. J lost 6 bases, V lost 3 bases, and 1 base had no gene match. CDR3 length: 13 amino acids. The CDR3 coding sequence is TGTGCCAGCAGCTTCGACAGGGGTCAGCCCCAGCATTTT. The encoded protein is CASSFDRGQPQHF.

CDR3 in amino acids: CASSLDGQYSRDNEQFF. Here the CDR3 DNA reads TGTGCCAGCAGCTTAGACGGACAGTACTCGAGGGACAATGAGCAGTTCTTC. The chain links TRBV5-6 to TRBJ2-1; maybe TRBD1 (6 bases). The germline V gene has CDR1 SGHDT and CDR2 YYEEEE. Between the trimmed V and J ends, which lost 2 bases and 5 bases, there was a span of 20 bases. CDR3 size: 17 residues.

The V call is TRBV5-8, the J call TRBJ1-5, with D possibly being TRBD1 (5 bases). The germline CDR1 and CDR2 sequences are SGHTS and YDEGEE. The CDR3 is 18 residues long. Trimming pared 2 bases from V and 0 bases from J, leaving 18 bases between. CDR3 protein: CASSFEWSGDYSNQPQHF. For the CDR3, the DNA is TGTGCCAGCAGCTTTGAGTGGTCGGGGGATTATAGCAATCAGCCCCAGCATTTT.

The J gene is TRBJ2-7, the V gene TRBV7-6, with 11 nucleotides matching TRBD2. This CDR3 has 15 amino acids. V shed 5 bases and J 4 bases; nucleotides not matched to a gene: 7. The germline CDR1 and CDR2 sequences are SGHVS and FNYEAQ. Here the CDR3 DNA reads TGTGCCAGCAGCCTGACTAGCGGGATGGTTTACGAGCAGTACTTC. The encoded protein is CASSLTSGMVYEQYF.

This rearrangement joins TRBV5-1 to TRBJ2-7, with 8 positions matching TRBD1. CDR3 length equals 14 residues. The V gene end was trimmed by 5 bases and the J gene end by 1 base; junction bases not matched to a gene: 5. Germline CDR1 reads SGHRS; CDR2 reads YFSETQ. CDR3 amino acids: CASRAGTGSYEQYF. CDR3 bases: TGCGCCAGCAGAGCCGGGACAGGATCCTACGAGCAGTACTTC. Full variable domain (missing parts from reference TRBV5-1 and TRBJ2-7): KAGVTQTPRYLIKTRGQQVTLSCSPISGHRSVSWYQQTPGQGLQFLFEYFSETQRNKGNFPGRFSGRQFSNSRSEMNVSTLELGDSALYLCASRAGTGSYEQYFGPGTRLTVT.

This clone has only one observation. This chain uses TRBV2 with TRBJ2-2; perhaps TRBD1 as D (6 bases). CDR1 is SNHLY and CDR2 is FYNNEI in the germline V gene. With 6 bases removed from V and 0 bases from J, the gap between germline ends came to 20 bases. The CDR3 covers 18 residues. CDR3: CASRGTLHGGANTGELFF. The CDR3 bases are TGTGCCAGCAGGGGGACATTACATGGTGGGGCGAACACCGGGGAGCTGTTTTTT. Full variable domain (remainder filled in from reference TRBV2 and TRBJ2-2): EPEVTQTPSHQVTQMGQEVILRCVPISNHLYFYWYRQILGQKVEFLVSFYNNEISEKSEIFDDQFSVERPDGSNFTLKIRSTKLEDSAMYFCASRGTLHGGANTGELFFGEGSRLTVL.

This rearrangement joins TRBV5-1 to TRBJ2-1; 14 bases agree with TRBD2. The CDR3 has 20 amino acids. Germline CDR1 reads SGHRS; CDR2 reads YFSETQ. J lost 5 bases, V lost 2 bases, and 15 bases had no gene match. DNA of the CDR3: TGCGCCAGCAGCTTTCCGGGACTAGCGGGGGTCACCCTTTACCACAATGAGCAGTTCTTC. Translation: CASSFPGLAGVTLYHNEQFF. Full variable domain (rest looked up from reference TRBV5-1 and TRBJ2-1): KAGVTQTPRYLIKTRGQQVTLSCSPISGHRSVSWYQQTPGQGLQFLFEYFSETQRNKGNFPGRFSGRQFSNSRSEMNVSTLELGDSALYLCASSFPGLAGVTLYHNEQFFGPGTRLTVL.

V is TRBV2 and J is TRBJ1-2; D gene uncertain. Germline V gene sequence: CDR1 SNHLY, CDR2 FYNNEI. The ends were cut back, 6 bases at V and 8 bases at J, with 7 bases in the middle. The CDR3 has 10 amino acids. CDR3 sequence (DNA): TGTGCCAGCAGAGGAGACGGCTACACCTTC. Residues: CASRGDGYTF. Using reference TRBV2 and TRBJ1-2 for the parts outside the CDR3, the full variable domain is EPEVTQTPSHQVTQMGQEVILRCVPISNHLYFYWYRQILGQKVEFLVSFYNNEISEKSEIFDDQFSVERPDGSNFTLKIRSTKLEDSAMYFCASRGDGYTFGSGTRLTVV.

J is TRBJ1-2 and V is TRBV15, with TRBD1 as a possible D gene (6 bases). Trimming removed 0 bases at V and 0 bases at J, with 14 bases between. The V gene's germline CDR1 is LNHNV and CDR2 YYDKDF (reference sequence). This CDR3 is 17 amino acids long. The CDR3 protein is CATSRDNLGASNYGYTF. The CDR3, as DNA: TGTGCCACCAGCAGAGATAACCTGGGGGCTTCTAACTATGGCTACACCTTC.

This chain joins TRBV7-2 and TRBJ2-5; 12 nucleotides agree with TRBD2. Unmatched junction bases numbered 7, after V lost 0 bases and J lost 5 bases. Germline V gene sequence: CDR1 SGHTA, CDR2 FQGNSA. The CDR3 has 17 residues. CDR3 sequence reads: CASSLAPSGGARETQYF. In DNA form, the CDR3 reads TGTGCCAGCAGCTTAGCGCCTAGCGGGGGGGCCAGGGAGACCCAGTACTTC.

The rearrangement links TRBV4-2 to TRBJ2-2, with 9 bases matching TRBD2. V dropped 2 bases and J dropped 3; count of bases not matched to a gene: 1. Germline CDR1 and CDR2: LGHNA and YNFKEQ. The CDR3 is 15 residues long. The CDR3 loop reads CASSQSGGYTGELFF. CDR3 DNA: TGTGCCAGCAGCCAAAGCGGGGGGTACACCGGGGAGCTGTTTTTT.